This T cell receptor beta chain was observed in a study of OX40 agonist ivuxolimab in advanced cancers. Background on the whole study: Ivuxolimab, which targeted the costimulatory receptor OX40 (CD134), was an agonistic, fully human IgG2 monoclonal antibody. Of the approximately 50 patients in dose escalation, about 20 had hepatocellular carcinoma, about 15 had melanoma, 9 had renal cell carcinoma and 9 had head and neck cancer. Intravenous ivuxolimab was administered to patients every 2 weeks at six dose levels: 0.01, 0.1, 0.3, 1.5, 3 and 10 mg/kg. Partial responses occurred in three dose-escalation patients, of whom one had hepatocellular carcinoma and two had cutaneous melanoma. Patients were allowed to have had prior anti-PD-1, anti-PD-L1 or anti-CTLA-4 therapy, and roughly 40% of the dose-escalation patients had been treated with checkpoint inhibitors. In the dose-escalation cohort, nearly 85% of patients were male, and the mean age was 60 years with a range of about 20 to 80. The point of sequencing TCRbeta in the periphery was to test whether ivuxolimab changed TCR sequence diversity and drove clonal T-cell expansion. The monotherapy dose-escalation portion (N = 52 patients) of the phase I ivuxolimab trial is reported in the paper.

Patients with autoimmune disease history or receiving systemic immunosuppression were excluded from the trial. In every dose cohort, peripheral blood was drawn for TCR sequencing at baseline, cycle 4 day 1, and cycle 7 day 1. Samples came from an open-label, multicenter, first-in-human phase I dose-escalation trial of ivuxolimab. Adults with locally advanced or metastatic head and neck squamous cell, hepatocellular, melanoma or renal cell carcinoma were enrolled in the trial. Before TCR sequencing, CD4+ and CD8+ T cells were separately sorted from peripheral blood. Concerning this clone itself: The antigen it recognizes is unknown. Within one base of it there is no much larger clone, and no base qualities were kept.

Broader findings and caveats from the paper: After ivuxolimab, more expanded clones were found on average in CD8+ T cells than in CD4+ T cells. At doses of 0.1 to 3.0 mg/kg, clonal expansion of both CD4+ and CD8+ blood T cells was observed from baseline to week 6. Low levels of normalized T-cell clonal expansion were also seen in some patients who did not respond. The antigen specificity of the clonally expanded peripheral T cells was not determined. In the 0.1-3.0 mg/kg groups, partial responders had among the lowest normalized peripheral clonal expansion, particularly in CD8+ T cells.

To sequence the TCRbeta CDR3 region, genomic DNA was isolated from the sorted cells. TCRbeta CDR3 regions were sequenced using the immunoSEQ Assay. TCRdb holds this immuneACCESS table with in-frame rearrangements only. Some clones are missing; in checked studies, unresolved V genes explain under half, and the rest has no known cause. The sample includes about 26,000 clones, with approximately 86% observed a single time. The biggest ten clones account for about 30% of the sample. Source: CD4+ or CD8+ T cells sorted from blood, taken in a trial of the OX40 agonist ivuxolimab. This TCR was recovered from an adult with an advanced solid tumor such as melanoma, head and neck, liver or kidney cancer.

The CDR3 has the sequence CASSYSGGSNYGYTF. DNA sequence: TGTGCCAGCAGTTACTCGGGGGGCTCTAACTATGGCTACACCTTC. The rearrangement joined TRBV6-6 to TRBJ1-2; a tentative D call is TRBD1 (6 bases match). In the germline V gene (reference sequence), CDR1 corresponds to MNHNY and CDR2 to SVGAGI. V and J are truncated by 0 bases and 0 bases respectively, leaving an intervening sequence of 8 bases. Reading from cysteine to phenylalanine, the CDR3 counts 15 amino acids. The read is trimmed to its CDR3 DNA, 45 bases read in frame from base 1.